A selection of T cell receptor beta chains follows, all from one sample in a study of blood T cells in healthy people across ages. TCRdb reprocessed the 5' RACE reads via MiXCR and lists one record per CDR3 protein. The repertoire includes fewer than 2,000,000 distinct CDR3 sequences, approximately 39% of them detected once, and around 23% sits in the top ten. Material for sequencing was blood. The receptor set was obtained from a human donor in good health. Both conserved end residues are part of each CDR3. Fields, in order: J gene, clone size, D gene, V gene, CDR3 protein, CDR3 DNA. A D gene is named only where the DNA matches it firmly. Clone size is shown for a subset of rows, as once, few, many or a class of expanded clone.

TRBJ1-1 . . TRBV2 CASRQTANTEAFF TGTGCCAGCAGGCAGACAGCGAACACTGAAGCTTTCTTT
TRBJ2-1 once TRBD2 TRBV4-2 CASTQGAGDYNEQFF TGTGCCAGCACCCAAGGCGCGGGGGACTACAATGAGCAGTTCTTC
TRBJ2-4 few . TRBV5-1 CASGSGVSPAIYQYF TGCGCTAGCGGTTCAGGGGTAAGCCCTGCTATTTATCAGTACTTC
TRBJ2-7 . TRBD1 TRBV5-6 CASNPFGQGQFYEQYF TGTGCCAGCAACCCATTTGGACAGGGGCAATTCTACGAGCAGTACTTC
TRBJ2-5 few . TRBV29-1 CSVEDAGYQETQYF TGCAGCGTTGAAGATGCAGGATACCAAGAGACCCAGTACTTC
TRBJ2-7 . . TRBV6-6 CASSKTYSYEQYF TGTGCCAGCAGTAAAACTTACTCCTACGAGCAGTACTTC
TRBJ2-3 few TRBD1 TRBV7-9 CASSRGTGFGDTQYF TGTGCCAGCAGCCGAGGGACAGGGTTTGGTGATACGCAGTATTTT
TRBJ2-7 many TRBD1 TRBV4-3 CASSQDLDRDYEQYF TGCGCCAGCAGCCAAGATTTGGACAGGGACTACGAGCAGTACTTC
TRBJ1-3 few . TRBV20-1 CSARGGSGLGNTIYF TGCAGTGCTAGGGGAGGGTCAGGGTTAGGAAACACCATATATTTT
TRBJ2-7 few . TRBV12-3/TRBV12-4 CASSSPSGEINYEQYF TGTGCCAGCAGTTCCCCGTCGGGGGAAATAAACTACGAGCAGTACTTC
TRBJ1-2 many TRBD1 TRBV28 CASSLRQGANYGYTF TGTGCCAGCAGCCTCCGACAGGGAGCTAACTATGGCTACACCTTC
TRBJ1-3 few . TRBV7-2 CASSPVRGSGNTIYF TGTGCCAGCAGTCCAGTCCGGGGATCTGGAAACACCATATATTTT
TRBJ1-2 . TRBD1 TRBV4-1 CASSYQGVDGYTF TGCGCCAGCAGTTATCAGGGGGTAGATGGCTACACCTTC
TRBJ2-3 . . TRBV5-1 CASSLEDAQYF TGCGCCAGCAGCTTGGAAGATGCGCAGTATTTT
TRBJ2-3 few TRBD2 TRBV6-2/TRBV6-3 CASGLAGGRTQYF TGTGCCAGCGGACTAGCGGGGGGGCGGACGCAGTATTTT
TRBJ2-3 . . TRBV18 CASSPLGGPVEDTQYF TGTGCCAGCTCACCATTGGGGGGGCCGGTGGAGGATACGCAGTATTTT
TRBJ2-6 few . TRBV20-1 CSARGQIISGANVLTF TGCAGTGCTAGGGGCCAGATAATCTCTGGGGCCAACGTCCTGACTTTC
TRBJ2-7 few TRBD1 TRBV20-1 CSANRGLNYDEQYF TGCAGTGCTAACAGGGGGCTAAACTACGACGAGCAGTACTTC
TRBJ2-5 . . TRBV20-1 CSQQWGWEQYF TGCAGCCAGCAGTGGGGGTGGGAGCAGTACTTC
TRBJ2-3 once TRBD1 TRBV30 CAGQDRPGTDTQYF TGTGCCGGACAGGACAGGCCCGGCACAGATACGCAGTATTTT
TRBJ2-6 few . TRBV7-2 CASSLNLARSGANVLTF TGTGCCAGCAGCTTAAATCTGGCTCGCTCTGGGGCCAACGTCCTGACTTTC
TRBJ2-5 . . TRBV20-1 CSARDRTGGETQYF TGCAGTGCTAGAGACAGGACCGGGGGAGAGACCCAGTACTTC
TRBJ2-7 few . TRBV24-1 CATSIRGKLSYEQYF TGTGCCACCAGTATTCGGGGAAAGCTCTCCTACGAGCAGTACTTC
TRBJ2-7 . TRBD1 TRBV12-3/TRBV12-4 CASSLLGQGATGQYF TGTGCCAGCAGTTTATTAGGACAGGGGGCTACCGGGCAGTACTTC
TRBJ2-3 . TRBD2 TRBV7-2 CASSYGGVTNTQYF TGTGCCAGCAGCTACGGGGGGGTGACTAATACGCAGTATTTT
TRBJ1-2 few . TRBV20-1 CSAPGVTANYGYTF TGCAGTGCCCCGGGAGTTACAGCTAACTATGGCTACACCTTC